This T cell receptor (beta chain) was profiled in a study of cytomegalovirus exposure and HLA in healthy donors (dated by TCRdb to the late 2010s). The study in broad terms: An earlier analysis of several hundred of the donors reported approximately 270 Gb of sequence data and more than 90 million unique TCR beta sequences from about 180 million T cells. Approximately 300 gigabases of sequencing data and around 80 million unique TCR sequences made up an early release that covered 500 to 650 HLA-typed donors. Of the 350 to 450 genotyped donors, about 80% fell in the genetic ancestry cluster associated with self-reported Caucasian donors. The study aimed to test whether cataloging public T cell receptors could reveal signatures of past pathogen exposure. The study profiled the T cell repertoires of about 720 subjects by immunosequencing and related them to cytomegalovirus serostatus. Along with the approximately 650-subject first cohort, a separate validation cohort of some 130 different subjects was used. To predict cytomegalovirus infection status, the study combined high-throughput TCR immunosequencing, statistical association of individual TCRs with disease status, and machine learning. To study patterns of TCR occurrence, a later analysis re-analyzed previously published TCR beta repertoires from under 750 donors and added high-resolution HLA genotyping. The later analysis used no new phenotypic data to find candidate immune exposures, relying instead on TCR beta sequences and their occurrence across donors. An earlier analysis of fewer than 700 of the donors applied high-throughput TCR beta sequencing to assess whether each TCR beta V gene segment acted as functional or pseudogenic. Donor age, sex, ethnicity and CMV serostatus were compiled alongside the repertoire data. A later genetic analysis used genome-wide SNP genotypes for 398 of the 666 donors, treating that subset as a discovery cohort. All discovery cohort repertoires had been generated using a single sequencing platform. Class I and class II HLA loci were covered by the typing at four-digit resolution. The number of typed donors differed by locus: about 629-640 for A, B, C, DRB1 and DQB1; 522 for DQA1; roughly 600 for DPA1; and roughly 450 for DPB1. Roughly 5 DR-DQ haplotypes were handled as single units for association and clustering because linkage in the cohort was strong. Across approximately 400 genotyped donors of the cohort, an average of roughly 200,000 unique TCR beta nucleotide sequences per donor were sequenced, and roughly a sixth of those sequences were non-productive. General study outcomes and caveats: In a later genetic analysis, a missense DCLRE1C variant was associated with V-gene and J-gene trimming of TCR beta chains, and the association was replicated in an independent cohort. Because some donors lacked HLA typing at each locus, the association tests relied only on the typed subset. According to a later analysis, parvovirus B19, influenza, CMV and Epstein-Barr virus appeared linked to several top co-occurrence clusters. Strong co-occurrence of HLA alleles, especially DR and DQ, made assigning TCR associations to individual alleles difficult. In a later genetic analysis, fewer N-insertions in productive TCRs were reported among donors in an Asian-associated ancestry cluster than the roughly 700-donor mean. The only immune exposure information available for the cohort was CMV serostatus. Most TCR sequences were observed very rarely across donors, whereas some public TCRs were present in many individuals. The earlier analysis of some 540 of the donors excluded over 15 rarely observed V segments, including chromosome 9 orphons, because counts were too low. Presence/absence analyses assumed roughly uniform sequencing depth across donors, an assumption that may not hold. Cytomegalovirus status was reported to be diagnosed by the classifier with high specificity and sensitivity in both the original and validation cohorts. Correlated functional status among segregating V segments might be attributable to linkage disequilibrium, but an unknown experimental factor could not be ruled out. In a later analysis, most CMV-associated TCR beta chains were found to appear HLA-restricted, with HLA associations seemingly driven largely by CMV exposure. A further reported finding was that TCR beta sequences accurately predicted the HLA-A and HLA-B alleles for most subjects in the first cohort. Only TCR beta chains were sequenced in this cohort, and the absence of alpha or paired-chain data limited detectable features. In a later analysis, HLA-associated TCR beta chains showed more clonal expansion and lower generation probabilities than non-associated chains that were equally common. A later analysis found that TCR association rates varied across HLA loci, with DRB1 alleles showing the most associated TCRs and HLA-C alleles the fewest. Broadly in line with IMGT annotations, most TCR beta V segments showed up in productive rearrangements about 87% or about 30% of the time in an earlier analysis of several hundred of the donors. The sequencing pipeline was judged likely to have produced a cluster of highly shared sequence variants as a technical artifact. A later analysis associated 16,951 TCR beta sequences with specific HLA alleles at a false discovery rate of 0.05. In the study, some 160 TCR beta chains were listed as associated with cytomegalovirus. In vitro tests confirmed that a few of the cytomegalovirus-associated TCR beta chains recognize cytomegalovirus antigens. It was suggested by the authors that the approach could potentially be generalized to other disease states and immunological phenotypes. The 87-base-pair reads could not distinguish some IMGT-functional V segments, including TRBV6-2 and TRBV6-3, so those segments were excluded.

For CDR1 and CDR2, the germline V gene lists SNHLY and FYNNEI. V and J are truncated by 7 bases and 4 bases respectively, leaving an intervening sequence of 13 bases. From the cysteine through the phenylalanine, the CDR3 covers 14 amino acids. Only the CDR3 DNA stays, 42 bases, in frame from base 1. Preparation of the library involved the immunoSEQ multiplex PCR assay. A mixture of 60 forward primers for TCR Vbeta segments and 13 reverse primers for TCR Jbeta segments was used in the multiplex PCR. Amplification of the CDR3 region of rearranged TCR beta genes was performed with a multiplex PCR assay on genomic DNA. Amplified TCR beta libraries were sequenced as 87-base-pair reads on the Illumina HiSeq System. The study's own analysis went as follows. In a later analysis, tens of millions of unique TCR beta chains were counted across the approximately 640 repertoires, and around 10 million of these chains were shared by at least two donors. Raw reads were error-corrected and collapsed into unique sequences with a nearest-neighbor algorithm that merged closely related sequences to remove PCR and sequencing errors. V, D and J gene segments were assigned by aligning CDR3 sequences to IMGT reference sequences. For a sequence to be retained, a match of at least six nucleotides to both a V gene segment and a J gene segment was required. A rearrangement was called productive if the CDR3 had no stop codons and remained in frame with V and J, and every other rearrangement was called non-productive. Following IMGT convention, CDR3 was defined as the stretch from the second conserved V-encoded cysteine to the conserved J-encoded phenylalanine. The earlier analysis of fewer than 700 of the donors excluded sequences that lacked an unambiguous match to a single V gene segment. In an earlier analysis of several hundred of the donors, V segments were called functional above 56.7% productive rearrangements and were called segregating when the between-donor standard deviation exceeded 5%. To diagnose cytomegalovirus status from the catalog of TCR beta chain sequences, a statistical classification framework was built. In a later analysis, TCR nucleotide sequences were compared against IMGT/GENE-DB human TR gene sequences so that V and J genes could be assigned. Using the TCRdist pipeline, a later analysis assigned CDR3 sequences along with most-parsimonious VDJ recombination scenarios. In a later analysis, each TCR beta chain was defined by its CDR3 amino acid sequence together with its V-gene family, and reads without a unique V-gene family were excluded. In a later analysis, fewer than 650 highly shared, low-generation-probability nucleotide sequences were removed to address suspected cross-contamination and a sequencing artifact. A later analysis calculated a clonal expansion index for each public chain from normalized within-repertoire ranks of inferred template counts. A later analysis computed generation probabilities with a VDJ recombination model fitted to out-of-frame rearrangements, and checked the results against IGoR. A later analysis scored TCR-TCR, TCR-HLA and TCR-CMV co-occurrence with hypergeometric tests, applying a repertoire-size bias correction to TCR pairs. A later analysis estimated false discovery rates by permuting HLA or CMV assignments 20 times. In a later analysis, co-occurring TCRs were grouped with DBSCAN, and TCRdist sequence similarity was added when clustering was performed within HLA-allele-positive subsets. Repertoires with fewer than 30,000 or more than 120,000 public chains were left out of co-occurrence clustering, as were a few repertoires with anomalous nucleotide sharing. The clones in this table, taken by TCRdb from immuneACCESS, are in-frame only. Not every clone is retained; where verified, under half of the shortfall comes from an unresolved V gene, and the cause of the rest is unknown. The V and J calls and clone size were taken over from that table, and D and trimming were inferred from the DNA. For this sample there are under 300,000 clones; 80% to 85% appear just once. The ten largest account for approximately 8.4% of the sample.

The cohort comprised approximately 700 healthy bone marrow donors. Cohort members were all nominally healthy when sampled, although unrecorded immune exposures were likely present. The donor was CMV seropositive and was included in the group of 250 to 300 seropositive cohort members. A peripheral blood sample was provided by each donor, and peripheral blood mononuclear cells were used for TCR beta sequencing. Genomic DNA was extracted from the blood cell samples with the Qiagen DNeasy Blood Extraction Kit. Points on this clone: No antigen is known for it. Base quality data are lacking; no much larger clone is found one base away.

The material sequenced was PBMCs. The sequence was collected from an older woman in good health and CMV-seropositive. The rearrangement joined TRBV2 to TRBJ2-2; TRBD2 is possibly the D segment (5 matching bases). The CDR3: CASIGSGFTGELFF. The nucleotide sequence is TGTGCCAGCATAGGGTCGGGGTTCACCGGGGAGCTGTTTTTT.